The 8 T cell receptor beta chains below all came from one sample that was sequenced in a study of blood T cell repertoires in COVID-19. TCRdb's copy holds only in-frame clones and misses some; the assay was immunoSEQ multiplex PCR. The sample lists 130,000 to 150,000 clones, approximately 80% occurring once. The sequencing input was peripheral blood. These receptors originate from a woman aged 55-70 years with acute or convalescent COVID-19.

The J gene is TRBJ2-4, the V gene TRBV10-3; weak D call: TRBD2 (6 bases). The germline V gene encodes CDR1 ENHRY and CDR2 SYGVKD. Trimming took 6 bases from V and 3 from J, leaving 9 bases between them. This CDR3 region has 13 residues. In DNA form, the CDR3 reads TGTGCCATCAGGGGCGGGGACAAAAACATTCAGTACTTC. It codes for CAIRGGDKNIQYF.

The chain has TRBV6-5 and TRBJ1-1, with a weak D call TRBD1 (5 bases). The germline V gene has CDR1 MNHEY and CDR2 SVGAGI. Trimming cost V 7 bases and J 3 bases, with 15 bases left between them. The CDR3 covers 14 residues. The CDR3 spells CASTLSDSYTEAFF. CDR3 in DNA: TGTGCCAGCACCCTATCCGACAGTTACACTGAAGCTTTCTTT.

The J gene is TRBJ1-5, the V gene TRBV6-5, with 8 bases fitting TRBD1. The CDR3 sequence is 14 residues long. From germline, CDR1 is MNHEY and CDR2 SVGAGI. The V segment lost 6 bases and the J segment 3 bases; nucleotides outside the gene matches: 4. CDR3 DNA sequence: TGTGCCAGCAGAGGACAGGGAAACAATCAGCCCCAGCATTTT. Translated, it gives CASRGQGNNQPQHF.

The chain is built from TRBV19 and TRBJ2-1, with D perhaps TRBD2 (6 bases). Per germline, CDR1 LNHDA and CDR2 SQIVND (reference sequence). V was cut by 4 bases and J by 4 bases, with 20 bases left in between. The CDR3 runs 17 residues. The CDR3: CASSSPSQWGGYNEQFF. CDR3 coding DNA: TGTGCCAGTAGTAGTCCCTCCCAGTGGGGAGGATACAATGAGCAGTTCTTC.

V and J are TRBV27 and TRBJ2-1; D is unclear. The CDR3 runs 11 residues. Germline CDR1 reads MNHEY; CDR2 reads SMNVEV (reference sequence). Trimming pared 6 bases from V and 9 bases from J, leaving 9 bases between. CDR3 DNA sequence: TGTGCCAGCAGAACAACGGGTGAGCAGTTCTTC. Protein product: CASRTTGEQFF.

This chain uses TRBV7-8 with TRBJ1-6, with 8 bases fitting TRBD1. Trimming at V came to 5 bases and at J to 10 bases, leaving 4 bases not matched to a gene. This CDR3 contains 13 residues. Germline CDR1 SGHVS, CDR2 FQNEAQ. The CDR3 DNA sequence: TGTGCCAGCAGCACGACAGGGGACTCACCCCTCCACTTT. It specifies CASSTTGDSPLHF.

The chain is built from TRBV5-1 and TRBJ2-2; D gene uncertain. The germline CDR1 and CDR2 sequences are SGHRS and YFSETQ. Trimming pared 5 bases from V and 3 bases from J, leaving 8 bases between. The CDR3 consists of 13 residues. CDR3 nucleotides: TGCGCCAGCAGAACGAGCGACACCGGGGAGCTGTTTTTT. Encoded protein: CASRTSDTGELFF.

CDR3 coding DNA: TGTGCCAGCACCACAGGGGGCTCCTACCAAGAGACCCAGTACTTC. Residues: CASTTGGSYQETQYF. The chain couples TRBV14 to TRBJ2-5; the match to TRBD1 covers 9 bases. Unmatched junction bases numbered 6, after V lost 7 bases and J lost 0 bases. The CDR3 extends over 15 amino acids. CDR1 and CDR2 (germline): SGHDN, FVKESK. Combining the CDR3 with reference TRBV14 and TRBJ2-5 gives the whole variable domain EAGVTQFPSHSVIEKGQTVTLRCDPISGHDNLYWYRRVMGKEIKFLLHFVKESKQDESGMPNNRFLAERTGGTYSTLKVQPAELEDSGVYFCASTTGGSYQETQYFGPGTRLLVL.